This TCR beta chain emerged from a study of T cell responses to AZD1222 COVID-19 vaccine. On the study more broadly: Second-dose intervals of approximately 4 or approximately 12 weeks were pooled. Points from the study as a whole: Repertoires were obtained solely post-peak T cell response. Within unmutated variant regions lay the reported targets of nearly half of spike-specific TCRs. Spike-specific TCR breadth and depth both grew after two AZD1222 doses.

V lost 7 bases to trimming and J lost 8 bases, with 11 bases between them. The CDR3 has 11 amino acids. Germline assignment: CDR1 MNHEY and CDR2 SMNVEV (reference sequence). Details on this clone: Its antigen remains unknown.

Using immunoSEQ multiplex PCR, the repertoire was profiled, and TCRdb retains in-frame clones only, with some absent. This sample has 100,000 or so clones, with around nine tenths found just once. Material: peripheral blood, obtained on day 0 of AZD1222 vaccination. The clonotype originates from an adult in good health. V is TRBV27 and J is TRBJ1-1; D is unresolved. CDR3 loop: CASTRTLEAFF. Written as DNA, the CDR3 is TGTGCCAGCACCAGGACGCTCGAAGCTTTCTTT.